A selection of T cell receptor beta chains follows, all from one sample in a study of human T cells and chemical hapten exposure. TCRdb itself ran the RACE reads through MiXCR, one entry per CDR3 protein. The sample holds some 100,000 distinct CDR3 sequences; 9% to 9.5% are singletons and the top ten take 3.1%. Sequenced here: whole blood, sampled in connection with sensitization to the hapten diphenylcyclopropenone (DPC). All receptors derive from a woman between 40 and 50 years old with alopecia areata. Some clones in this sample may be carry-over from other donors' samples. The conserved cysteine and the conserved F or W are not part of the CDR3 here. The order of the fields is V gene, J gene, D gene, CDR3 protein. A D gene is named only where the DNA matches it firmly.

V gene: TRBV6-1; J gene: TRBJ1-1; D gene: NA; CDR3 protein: ASSLFDTEAF
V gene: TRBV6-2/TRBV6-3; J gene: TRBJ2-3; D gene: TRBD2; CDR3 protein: ASSPGTSIDTQY
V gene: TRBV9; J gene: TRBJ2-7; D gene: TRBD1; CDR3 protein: ASSEGPDRDNYEQY
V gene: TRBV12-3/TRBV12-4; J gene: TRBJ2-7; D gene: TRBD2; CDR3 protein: ASSLGGASGGYEQY
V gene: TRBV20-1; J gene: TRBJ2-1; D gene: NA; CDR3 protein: SARSPGSPGYEQF
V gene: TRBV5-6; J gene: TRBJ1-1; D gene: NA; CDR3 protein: ASSFQGTEAF
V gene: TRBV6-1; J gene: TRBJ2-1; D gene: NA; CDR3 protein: ASSARGEEQF
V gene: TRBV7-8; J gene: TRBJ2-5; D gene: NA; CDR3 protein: ASSLLGVIEETQY
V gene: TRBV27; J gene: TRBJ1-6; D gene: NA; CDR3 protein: ASSLVAPEVGNSPLH
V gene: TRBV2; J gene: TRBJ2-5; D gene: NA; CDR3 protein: ASRVRRGQETQY
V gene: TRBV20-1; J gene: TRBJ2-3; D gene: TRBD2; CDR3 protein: SARRTSAEQY
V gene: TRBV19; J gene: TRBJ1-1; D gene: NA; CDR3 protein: ASQSPGPIEAF
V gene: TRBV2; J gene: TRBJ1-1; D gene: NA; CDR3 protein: ASSAKGWGNTEAF
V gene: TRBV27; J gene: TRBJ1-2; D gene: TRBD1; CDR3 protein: ASSSDRERGYT
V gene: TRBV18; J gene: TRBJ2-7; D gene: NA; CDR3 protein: ASSMDPQGEQY
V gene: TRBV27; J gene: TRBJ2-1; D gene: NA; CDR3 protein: ASSSVEGGVIKQF
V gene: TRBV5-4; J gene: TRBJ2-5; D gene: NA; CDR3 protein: ASSTNVETQY
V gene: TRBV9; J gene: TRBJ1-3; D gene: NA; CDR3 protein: ASSVATDSGNTIY
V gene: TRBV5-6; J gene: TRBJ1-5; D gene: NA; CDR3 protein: ASSLQGFFNQPQH
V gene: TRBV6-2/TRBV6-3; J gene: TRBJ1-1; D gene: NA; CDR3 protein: ASSYQENTEAF
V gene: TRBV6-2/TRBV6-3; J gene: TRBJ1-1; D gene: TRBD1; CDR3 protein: ASTHRTGIKMNTEAF
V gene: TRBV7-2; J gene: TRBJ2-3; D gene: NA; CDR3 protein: ASSLPVSGTDTQY
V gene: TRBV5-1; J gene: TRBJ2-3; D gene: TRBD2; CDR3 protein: ASSPMGLAGGATDTQY
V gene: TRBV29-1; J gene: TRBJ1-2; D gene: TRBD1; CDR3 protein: SIGGGAGGGYGYT
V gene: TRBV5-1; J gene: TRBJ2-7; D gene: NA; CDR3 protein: ASSLQSHYEQY
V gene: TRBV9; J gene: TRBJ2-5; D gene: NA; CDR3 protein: ASSVGGPYQETQY
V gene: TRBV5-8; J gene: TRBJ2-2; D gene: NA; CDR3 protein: ASSREPYTGELF
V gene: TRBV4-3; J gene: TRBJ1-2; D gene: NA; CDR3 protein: ASSRNREYGYT
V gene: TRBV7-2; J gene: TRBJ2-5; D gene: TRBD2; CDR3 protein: ASSLALGGGPQETQY
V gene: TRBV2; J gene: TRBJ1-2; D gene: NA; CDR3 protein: ASSGSGLGYGYT
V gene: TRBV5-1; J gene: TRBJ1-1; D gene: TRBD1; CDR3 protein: ASSLAVGQANTEAF
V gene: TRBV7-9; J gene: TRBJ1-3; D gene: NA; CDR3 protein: ASSLLGQPNGNTIY
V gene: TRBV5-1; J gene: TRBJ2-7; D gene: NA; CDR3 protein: ASSYLAGTAPYEQY
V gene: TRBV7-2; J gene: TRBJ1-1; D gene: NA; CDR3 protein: ASSWRGVTEAF
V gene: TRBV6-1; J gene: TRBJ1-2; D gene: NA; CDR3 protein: ASSATMPSNYGYT
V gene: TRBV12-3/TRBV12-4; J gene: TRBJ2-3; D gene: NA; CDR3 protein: ASSLMAGWADTQY
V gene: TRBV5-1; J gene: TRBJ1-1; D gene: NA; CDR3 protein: ASSLSGNEAF
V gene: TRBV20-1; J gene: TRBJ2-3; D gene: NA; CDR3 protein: SASTRKGPDTQY
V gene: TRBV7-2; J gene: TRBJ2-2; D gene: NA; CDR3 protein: AARTAGELF
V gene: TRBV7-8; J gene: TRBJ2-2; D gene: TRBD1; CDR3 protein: AYTGETGELF
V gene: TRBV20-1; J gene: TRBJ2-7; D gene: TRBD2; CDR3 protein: SAPRGSGGHEQY
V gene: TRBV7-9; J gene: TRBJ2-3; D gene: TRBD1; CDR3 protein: ASSLVGQSTDTQY
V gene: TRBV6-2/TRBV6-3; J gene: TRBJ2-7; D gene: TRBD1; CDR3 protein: ASSPNRGRSYEQY
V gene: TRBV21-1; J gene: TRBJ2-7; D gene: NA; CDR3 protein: ASSPPGQGASFEQY
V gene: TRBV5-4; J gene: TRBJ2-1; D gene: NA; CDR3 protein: ASSLAYEQF
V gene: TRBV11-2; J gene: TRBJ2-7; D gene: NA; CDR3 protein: ASSTEYPHEQY
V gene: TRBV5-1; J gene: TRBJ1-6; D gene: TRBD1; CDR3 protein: ASSWGQGQSPLH
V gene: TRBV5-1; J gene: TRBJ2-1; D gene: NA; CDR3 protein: ASSFGGYNEQF
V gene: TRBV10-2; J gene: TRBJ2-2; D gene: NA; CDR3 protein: ASKERSSVNTGELF
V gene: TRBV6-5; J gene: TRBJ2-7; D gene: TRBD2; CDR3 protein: ASSRRMGGGAGEQY